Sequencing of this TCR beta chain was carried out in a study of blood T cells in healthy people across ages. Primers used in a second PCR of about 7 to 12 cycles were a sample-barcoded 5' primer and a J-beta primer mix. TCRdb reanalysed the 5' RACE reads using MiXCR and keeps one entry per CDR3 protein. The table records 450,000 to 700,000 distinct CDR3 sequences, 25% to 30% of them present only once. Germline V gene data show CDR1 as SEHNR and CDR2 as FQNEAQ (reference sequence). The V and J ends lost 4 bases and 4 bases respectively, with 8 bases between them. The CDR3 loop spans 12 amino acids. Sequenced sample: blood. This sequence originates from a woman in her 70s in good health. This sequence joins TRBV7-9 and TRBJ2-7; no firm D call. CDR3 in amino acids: CASSSESYEQYF. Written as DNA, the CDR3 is TGTGCCAGCAGCTCGGAATCATACGAGCAGTACTTC.